The T cell receptor beta chain described here comes from a study of radiotherapy plus CTLA-4 blockade in lung cancer. CTLA-4 blockade with ipilimumab, together with focal radiation, was given to patients with chemo-refractory metastatic non-small-cell lung cancer. Study-wide results and limits: Reportedly, early blood T cell clone dynamics best predicted response, with interferon-beta.

CDR3 size: 14 residues. Germline V lookup: CDR1 SEHNR, CDR2 FQNEAQ (reference sequence). V was pared by 5 bases and J by 1 base, with 11 bases between. Sequencing used immunoSEQ multiplex PCR; TCRdb keeps in-frame clones, though not all of them. The table lists around 70,000 clones, 76% of them singletons. Concerning this clone: Its antigen is currently unknown.

This rearrangement joins TRBV7-9 to TRBJ2-5; maybe TRBD1 (6 bases). This TCR was sampled from a human donor with non-small cell lung cancer whose response to radiotherapy plus ipilimumab could not be evaluated. Some clones in this sample may be carry-over from other donors' samples. The sample in question was peripheral blood, obtained from a patient treated with radiotherapy plus ipilimumab. CDR3 sequence (DNA): TGTGCCAGCAGCGCAGGGGATTTCCAAGAGACCCAGTACTTC. This gives the protein CASSAGDFQETQYF.